There are a few counts of the clone carrying this TCR beta chain. Its cognate antigen is unknown. In germline, CDR1 is SGDLS, CDR2 YYNGEE. The CDR3 extends over 16 amino acids. The V gene lost 3 bases and the J gene lost 3 bases, with 15 bases spanning the gap. While unrecorded immune exposures were likely, the donors were nominally healthy when sampled. This sample was taken from a study of cytomegalovirus exposure and HLA in healthy donors. General observations from the study: Listed as cytomegalovirus-associated were 164 TCR beta chains. Donor immune exposure was known only as CMV serostatus. Reportedly, diagnosis of cytomegalovirus status by the classifier showed high specificity and sensitivity.

PCR amplification relied on 60 Vbeta primers (plus 13 Jbeta primers). Only in-frame clones appear in the TCRdb table, and some are missing; sequencing was by immunoSEQ multiplex PCR. The sample lists around 160,000 clones, about four fifths occurring once. Sequencing was carried out using PBMCs. The rearrangement joins TRBV9 to TRBJ2-2, with a tentative D call TRBD1 (6 bases). This receptor was obtained from a male donor in good health and CMV-seropositive. The CDR3 is CASSGRQVIDTGELFF. The CDR3 DNA follows: TGTGCCAGCAGCGGACGACAGGTGATAGACACCGGGGAGCTGTTTTTT. Variable domain in full (rest from reference TRBV9 and TRBJ2-2): DSGVTQTPKHLITATGQRVTLRCSPRSGDLSVYWYQQSLDQGLQFLIQYYNGEERAKGNILERFSAQQFPDLHSELNLSSLELGDSALYFCASSGRQVIDTGELFFGEGSRLTVL.